This TCR beta chain was obtained from a study of CD8 T cells in Susac syndrome. Treatment-naive patients with stable or active relapsing-remitting disease were the multiple sclerosis controls. TEMRA cells were FACS-enriched, and CD8+ and CD4+ T cells were isolated negatively. Trimming pared 6 bases from V and 2 bases from J, leaving 12 bases between. Looked up from germline, CDR1 is SEHNR and CDR2 is FQNEAQ (reference sequence). This CDR3 spans 14 amino acids. Random hexamers were used to reverse transcribe an amount of roughly 0.5 to 1 ug RNA. A multiplex approach, immunoSEQ multiplex PCR, amplified TCR beta CDR3 across 54 Vbeta and 13 Jbeta. TCRdb recomputed calls from the immunoSEQ multiplex PCR reads with MiXCR, one row per CDR3 protein. The sample gives approximately 280,000 distinct CDR3 sequences, roughly 84% of which show up once; approximately 0.11% is in the top ten.

The TCR comes from a human donor with multiple sclerosis. This rearrangement joins TRBV7-9 to TRBJ2-3; D uncertain. The sample comprised CD8+ T cells from PBMCs. The CDR3 loop is CASSDVTLTDTQYF. Written as DNA, the CDR3 is TGTGCCAGCAGTGACGTGACTCTCACAGATACGCAGTATTTT.